A selection of T cell receptor beta chains follows, all from one sample in a study of PD-1 blockade in classical Hodgkin lymphoma. The method was immunoSEQ multiplex PCR; TCRdb's version includes in-frame clones alone and lacks a portion of them. The data hold tens of thousands of clones, with 90% observed a single time. The sample was peripheral blood mononuclear cells (PBMCs), taken at baseline. Receptors originate from a human donor with classical Hodgkin lymphoma. The CDR3 runs from the conserved cysteine through the conserved F or W. Each record gives: clone size, J gene, V gene, D gene, CDR3 protein, CDR3 DNA. D genes are given only for firm matches. Clone size is not always given. Where it is, it says once, few, many or a class for expanded clones.

. TRBJ2-5 TRBV7-6 . CASSPRGREETQYF TGTGCCAGCAGCCCGCGGGGAAGGGAAGAGACCCAGTACTTC
. TRBJ1-5 TRBV5-1 . CASSLEGLTNQPQHF TGCGCCAGCAGCTTGGAGGGACTAACTAATCAGCCCCAGCATTTT
once TRBJ2-7 TRBV6-5 . CASSYSGLDNSYEQYF TGTGCCAGCAGTTACTCAGGGCTAGACAACTCCTACGAGCAGTACTTC
. TRBJ2-5 TRBV6-5 TRBD1 CASSYSQGDETQYF TGTGCCAGCAGTTACTCCCAGGGGGACGAGACCCAGTACTTC
once TRBJ2-1 TRBV28 TRBD2 CASSWGGSSYNEQFF TGTGCCAGCAGTTGGGGGGGTAGCTCCTACAATGAGCAGTTCTTC
few TRBJ1-2 TRBV18 . CASSLVTGGGYTF TGTGCCAGCTCACTTGTCACAGGAGGAGGCTACACCTTC
. TRBJ2-3 TRBV6-1 . CASSGFWIGTDTQYF TGTGCCAGCAGTGGGTTCTGGATAGGCACAGATACGCAGTATTTT
. TRBJ2-5 TRBV5-8 . CASSLESGRHGETQYF TGTGCCAGCAGCTTGGAGTCAGGTCGGCACGGGGAGACCCAGTACTTC
. TRBJ2-5 TRBV11-2 TRBD2 CASSPPPSGGGETQYF TGTGCCAGCAGCCCTCCACCTAGCGGGGGTGGGGAGACCCAGTACTTC
. TRBJ2-2 TRBV5-1 . CASSPLSGWNTGELFF TGCGCCAGCAGCCCCCTTAGCGGCTGGAACACCGGGGAGCTGTTTTTT
once TRBJ1-5 TRBV5-3 TRBD1 CARSLSGQGMPQHF TGTGCCAGAAGCTTATCGGGACAGGGGATGCCCCAGCATTTT
. TRBJ2-2 TRBV5-4 TRBD2 CASSLIAGGPTGELFF TGTGCCAGCAGCTTGATAGCGGGGGGGCCGACCGGGGAGCTGTTTTTT
. TRBJ2-1 TRBV11-1 . CASSLGGFNNGEQFF TGTGCCAGCAGCTTAGGAGGGTTCAACAACGGTGAGCAGTTCTTC
. TRBJ2-3 TRBV14 TRBD1 CASSSTGTGGAYTQYF TGTGCCAGCAGCTCAACCGGGACAGGGGGCGCTTATACGCAGTATTTT
. TRBJ2-3 TRBV5-1 . CASSLVQGAFSDTQYF TGCGCCAGCAGCTTGGTCCAGGGAGCCTTCTCAGATACGCAGTATTTT
. TRBJ2-3 TRBV7-9 . CASRPPFSTDTQYF TGTGCCAGCAGACCCCCATTCTCCACAGATACGCAGTATTTT
. TRBJ2-3 TRBV10-3 . CAISESRADTQYF TGTGCCATCAGTGAGTCACGGGCAGATACGCAGTATTTT
once TRBJ1-4 TRBV28 . CASSLDPKVTTNEKLFF TGTGCCAGCAGTTTAGACCCCAAAGTCACAACTAATGAAAAACTGTTTTTT
once TRBJ2-3 TRBV19 TRBD2 CASAPGLASDTQYF TGTGCCAGCGCGCCGGGACTAGCTAGCGATACGCAGTATTTT